The clone carrying this T cell receptor (beta chain) has a count of ten or more. Antigen unknown. The sample originates from a study of identical twins. TCRdb called the 5' RACE reads again in MiXCR, with one record for every CDR3 protein. The table has approximately 670,000 distinct CDR3 sequences, 5.5% to 6.5% seen once; the top ten hold 1.5% to 2%. Between the trimmed V and J ends, which lost 4 bases and 1 base, there was a span of 14 bases. This CDR3 comprises 15 residues. Germline V gives CDR1 SGDLS, CDR2 YYNGEE. General study findings and limits: Excess sharing between twins was weaker in beta out-of-frame sequences.

Material: naive T cells sorted from blood. The receptor's source is a man aged 18 to 29 in good health. The chain uses TRBV9 and TRBJ1-1; D gene uncertain. In DNA form, the CDR3 reads TGTGCCAGCAGCCCCCACAAGACATCGAACACTGAAGCTTTCTTT. Translating it yields CASSPHKTSNTEAFF.